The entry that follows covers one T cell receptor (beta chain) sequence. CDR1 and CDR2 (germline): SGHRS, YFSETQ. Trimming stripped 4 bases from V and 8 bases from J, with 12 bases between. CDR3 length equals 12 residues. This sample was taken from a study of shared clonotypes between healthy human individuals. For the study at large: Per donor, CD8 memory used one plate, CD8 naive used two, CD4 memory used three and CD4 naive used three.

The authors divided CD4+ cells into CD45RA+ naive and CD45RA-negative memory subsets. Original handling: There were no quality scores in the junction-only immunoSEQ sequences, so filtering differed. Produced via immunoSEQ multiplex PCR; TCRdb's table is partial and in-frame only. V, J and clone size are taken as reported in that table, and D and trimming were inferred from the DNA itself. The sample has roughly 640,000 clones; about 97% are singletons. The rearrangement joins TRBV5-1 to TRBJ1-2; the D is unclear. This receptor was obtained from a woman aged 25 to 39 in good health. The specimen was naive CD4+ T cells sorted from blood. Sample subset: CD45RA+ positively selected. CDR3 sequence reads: CASSPERGGYTF. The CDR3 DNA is TGCGCCAGCAGCCCGGAGCGGGGAGGCTACACCTTC.